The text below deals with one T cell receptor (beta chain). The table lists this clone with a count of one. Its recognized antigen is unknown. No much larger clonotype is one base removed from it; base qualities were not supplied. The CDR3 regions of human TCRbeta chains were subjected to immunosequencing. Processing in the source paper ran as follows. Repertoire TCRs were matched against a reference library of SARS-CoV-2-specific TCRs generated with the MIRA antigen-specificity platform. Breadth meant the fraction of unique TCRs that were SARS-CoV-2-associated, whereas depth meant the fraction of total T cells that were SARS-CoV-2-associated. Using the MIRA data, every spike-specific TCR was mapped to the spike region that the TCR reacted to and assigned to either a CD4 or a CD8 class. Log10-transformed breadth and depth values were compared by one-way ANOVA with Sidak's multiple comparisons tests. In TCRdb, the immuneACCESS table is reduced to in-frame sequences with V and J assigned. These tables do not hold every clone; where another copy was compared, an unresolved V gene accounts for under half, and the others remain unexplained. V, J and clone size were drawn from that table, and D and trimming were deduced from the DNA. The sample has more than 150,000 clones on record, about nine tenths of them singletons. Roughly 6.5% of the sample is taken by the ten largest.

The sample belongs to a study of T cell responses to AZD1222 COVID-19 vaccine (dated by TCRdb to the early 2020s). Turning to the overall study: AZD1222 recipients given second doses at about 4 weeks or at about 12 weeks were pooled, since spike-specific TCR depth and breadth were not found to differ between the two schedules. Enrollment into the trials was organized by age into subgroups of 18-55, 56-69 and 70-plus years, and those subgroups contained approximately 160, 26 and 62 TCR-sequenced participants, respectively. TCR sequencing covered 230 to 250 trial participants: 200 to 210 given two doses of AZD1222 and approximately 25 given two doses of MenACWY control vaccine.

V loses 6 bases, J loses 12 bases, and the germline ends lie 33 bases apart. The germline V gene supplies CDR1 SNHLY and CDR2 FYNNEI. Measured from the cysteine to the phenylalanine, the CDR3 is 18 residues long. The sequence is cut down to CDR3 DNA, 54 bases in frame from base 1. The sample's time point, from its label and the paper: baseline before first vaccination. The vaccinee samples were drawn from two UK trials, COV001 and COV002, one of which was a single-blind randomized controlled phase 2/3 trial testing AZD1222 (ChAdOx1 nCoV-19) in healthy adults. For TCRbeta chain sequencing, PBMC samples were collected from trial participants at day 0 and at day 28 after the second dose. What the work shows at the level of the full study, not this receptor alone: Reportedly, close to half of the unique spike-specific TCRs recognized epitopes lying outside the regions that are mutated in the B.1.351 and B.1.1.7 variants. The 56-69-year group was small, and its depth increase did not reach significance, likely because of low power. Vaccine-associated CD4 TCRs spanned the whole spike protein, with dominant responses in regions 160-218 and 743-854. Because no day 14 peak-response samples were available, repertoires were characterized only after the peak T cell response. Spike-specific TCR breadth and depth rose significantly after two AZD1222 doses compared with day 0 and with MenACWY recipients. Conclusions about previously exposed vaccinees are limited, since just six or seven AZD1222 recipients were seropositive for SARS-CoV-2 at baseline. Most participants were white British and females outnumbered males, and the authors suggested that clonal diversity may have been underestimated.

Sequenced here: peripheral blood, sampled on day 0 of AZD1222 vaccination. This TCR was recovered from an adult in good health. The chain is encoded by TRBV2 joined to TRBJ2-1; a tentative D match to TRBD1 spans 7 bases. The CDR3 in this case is CASRDRDAGPLVTMGQFF. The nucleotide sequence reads TGTGCCAGCAGAGACAGGGATGCGGGACCATTAGTTACAATGGGGCAGTTCTTC.